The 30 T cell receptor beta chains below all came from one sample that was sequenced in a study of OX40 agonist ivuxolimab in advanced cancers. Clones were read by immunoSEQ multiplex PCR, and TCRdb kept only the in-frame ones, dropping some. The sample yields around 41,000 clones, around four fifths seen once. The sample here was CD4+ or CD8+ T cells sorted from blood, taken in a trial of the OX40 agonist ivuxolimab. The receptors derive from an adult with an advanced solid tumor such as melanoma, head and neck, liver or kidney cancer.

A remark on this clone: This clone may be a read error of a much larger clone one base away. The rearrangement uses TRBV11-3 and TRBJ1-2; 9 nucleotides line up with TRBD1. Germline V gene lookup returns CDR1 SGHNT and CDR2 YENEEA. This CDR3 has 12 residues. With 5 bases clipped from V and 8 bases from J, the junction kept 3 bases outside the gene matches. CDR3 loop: CASSRDREGYTF. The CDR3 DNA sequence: TGTGCCAGCAGCCGGGACAGGGAGGGCTACACCTTC.

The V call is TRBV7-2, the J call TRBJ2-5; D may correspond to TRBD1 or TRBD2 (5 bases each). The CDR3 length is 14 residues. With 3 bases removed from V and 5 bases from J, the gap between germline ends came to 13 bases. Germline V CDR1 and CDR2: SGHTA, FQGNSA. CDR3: CASSFLPGRETQYF. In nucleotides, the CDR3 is TGTGCCAGCAGCTTTCTCCCGGGGCGGGAGACCCAGTACTTC.

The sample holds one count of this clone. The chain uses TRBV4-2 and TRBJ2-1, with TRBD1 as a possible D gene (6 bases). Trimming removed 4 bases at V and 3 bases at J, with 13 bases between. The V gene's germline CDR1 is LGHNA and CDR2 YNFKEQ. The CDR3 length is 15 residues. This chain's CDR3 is CASSPTGGSYNEQFF. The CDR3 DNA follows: TGTGCCAGCAGCCCTACTGGGGGCAGCTACAATGAGCAGTTCTTC.

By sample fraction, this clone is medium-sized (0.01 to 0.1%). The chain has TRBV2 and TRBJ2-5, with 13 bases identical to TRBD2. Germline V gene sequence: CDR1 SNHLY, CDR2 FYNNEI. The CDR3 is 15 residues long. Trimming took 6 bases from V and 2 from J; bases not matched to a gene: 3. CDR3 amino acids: CASRRLAGGQETQYF. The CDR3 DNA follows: TGTGCCAGCAGAAGACTAGCGGGAGGTCAAGAGACCCAGTACTTC.

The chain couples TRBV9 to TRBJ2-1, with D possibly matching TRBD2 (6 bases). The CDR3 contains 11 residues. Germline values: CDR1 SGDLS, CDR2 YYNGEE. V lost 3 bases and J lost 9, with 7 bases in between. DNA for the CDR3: TGTGCCAGCAGCGCGCGGGGTGAGCAGTTCTTC. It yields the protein CASSARGEQFF.

Here the CDR3 DNA reads TGTGCCAGCAGCAACAGGGGGAGTCTCGACAATGAGCAGTTCTTC. This gives the protein CASSNRGSLDNEQFF. The J gene is TRBJ2-1, the V gene TRBV5-8; TRBD1 matches at 8 bases. Trimming at V came to 4 bases and at J to 5 bases, leaving 8 bases not matched to a gene. The CDR3 is 15 residues long. CDR1 and CDR2 (germline): SGHTS, YDEGEE.

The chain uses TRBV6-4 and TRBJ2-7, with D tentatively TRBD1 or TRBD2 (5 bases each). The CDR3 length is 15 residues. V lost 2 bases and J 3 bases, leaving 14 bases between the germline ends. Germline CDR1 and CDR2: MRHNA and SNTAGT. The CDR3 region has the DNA TGTGCCAGCAGTGACCGGCCAGGGAGCATCTACGAGCAGTACTTC. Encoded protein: CASSDRPGSIYEQYF.

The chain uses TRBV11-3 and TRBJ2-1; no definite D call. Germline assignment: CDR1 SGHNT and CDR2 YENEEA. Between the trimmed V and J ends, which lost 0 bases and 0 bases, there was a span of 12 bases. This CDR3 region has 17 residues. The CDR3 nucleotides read TGTGCCAGCAGCTTAGATCTTAGCTTTCCCTCCTACAATGAGCAGTTCTTC. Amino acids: CASSLDLSFPSYNEQFF.

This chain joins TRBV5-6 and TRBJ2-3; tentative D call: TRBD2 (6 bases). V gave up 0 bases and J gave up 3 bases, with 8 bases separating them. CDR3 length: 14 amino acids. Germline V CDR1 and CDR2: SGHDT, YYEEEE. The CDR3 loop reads CASSLVGLTDTQYF. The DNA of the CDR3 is TGTGCCAGCAGCTTGGTGGGACTTACAGATACGCAGTATTTT.

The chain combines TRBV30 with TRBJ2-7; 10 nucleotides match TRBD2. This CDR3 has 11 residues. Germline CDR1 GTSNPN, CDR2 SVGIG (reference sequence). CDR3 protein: CSSGSSHEQYF. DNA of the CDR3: TGTTCTAGCGGGAGTTCCCACGAGCAGTACTTC.

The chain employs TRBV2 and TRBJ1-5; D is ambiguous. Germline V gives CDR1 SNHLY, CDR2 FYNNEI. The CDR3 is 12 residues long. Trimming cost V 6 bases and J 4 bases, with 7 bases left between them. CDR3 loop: CASRGSNQPQHF. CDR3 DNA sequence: TGTGCCAGCAGGGGGTCTAATCAGCCCCAGCATTTT.

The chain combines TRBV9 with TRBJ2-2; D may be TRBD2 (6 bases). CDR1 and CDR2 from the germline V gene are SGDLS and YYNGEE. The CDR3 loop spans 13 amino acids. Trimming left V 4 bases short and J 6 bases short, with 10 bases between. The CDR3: CASSTGGAGELFF. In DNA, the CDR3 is TGTGCCAGCAGCACCGGCGGGGCCGGGGAGCTGTTTTTT.

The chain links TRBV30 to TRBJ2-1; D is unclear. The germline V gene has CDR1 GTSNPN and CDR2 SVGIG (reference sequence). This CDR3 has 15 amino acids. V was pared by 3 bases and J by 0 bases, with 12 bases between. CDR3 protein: CAWSAMRSSYNEQFF. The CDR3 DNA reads TGTGCCTGGAGCGCAATGCGGAGCTCCTACAATGAGCAGTTCTTC.

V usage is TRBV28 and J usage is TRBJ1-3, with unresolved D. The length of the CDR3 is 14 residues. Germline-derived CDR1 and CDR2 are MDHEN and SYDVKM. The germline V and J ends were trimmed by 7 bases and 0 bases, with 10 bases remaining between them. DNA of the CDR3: TGTGCCAGCACCTTCACCAGCTCTGGAAACACCATATATTTT. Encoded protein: CASTFTSSGNTIYF.

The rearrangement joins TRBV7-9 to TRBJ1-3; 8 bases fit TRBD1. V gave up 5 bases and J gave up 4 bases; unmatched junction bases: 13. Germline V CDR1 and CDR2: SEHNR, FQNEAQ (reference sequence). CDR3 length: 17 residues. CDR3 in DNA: TGTGCCAGCAGCCGAAAATTACGGACAGGGAGGGGAAACACCATATATTTT. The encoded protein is CASSRKLRTGRGNTIYF.

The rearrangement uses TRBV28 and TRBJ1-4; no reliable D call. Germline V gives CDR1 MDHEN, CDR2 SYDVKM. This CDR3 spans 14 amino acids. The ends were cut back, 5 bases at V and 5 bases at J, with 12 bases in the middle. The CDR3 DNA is TGTGCCAGCAGTCTGCTAGGCATCAATGAAAAACTGTTTTTT. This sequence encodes CASSLLGINEKLFF.

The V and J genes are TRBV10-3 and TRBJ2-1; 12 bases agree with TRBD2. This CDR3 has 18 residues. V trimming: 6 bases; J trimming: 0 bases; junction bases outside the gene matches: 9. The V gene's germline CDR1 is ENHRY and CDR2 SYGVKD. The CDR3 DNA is TGTGCCATCAGAGCTACGACTAGCGGGAGCTCCTCCTACAATGAGCAGTTCTTC. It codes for CAIRATTSGSSSYNEQFF.

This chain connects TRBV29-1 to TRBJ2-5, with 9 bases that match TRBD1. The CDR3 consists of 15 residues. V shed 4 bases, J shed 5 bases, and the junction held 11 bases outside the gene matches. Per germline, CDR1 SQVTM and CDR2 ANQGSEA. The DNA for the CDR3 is TGCAGCGTTGCCCCCCGGACAGGGGCGGGGGAGACCCAGTACTTC. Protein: CSVAPRTGAGETQYF.

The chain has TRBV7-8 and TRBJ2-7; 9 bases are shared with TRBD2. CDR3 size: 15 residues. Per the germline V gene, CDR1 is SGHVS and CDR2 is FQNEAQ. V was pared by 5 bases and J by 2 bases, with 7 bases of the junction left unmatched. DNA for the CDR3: TGTGCCAGCAGCCTTCGACTAGCGGCGGCCTACGAGCAGTACTTC. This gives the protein CASSLRLAAAYEQYF.

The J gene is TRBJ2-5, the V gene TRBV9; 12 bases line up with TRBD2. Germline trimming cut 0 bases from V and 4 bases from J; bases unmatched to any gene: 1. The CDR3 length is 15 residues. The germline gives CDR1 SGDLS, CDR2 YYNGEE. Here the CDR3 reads CASSVAGLAGETQYF. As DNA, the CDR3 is TGTGCCAGCAGCGTAGCGGGACTAGCGGGAGAGACCCAGTACTTC.

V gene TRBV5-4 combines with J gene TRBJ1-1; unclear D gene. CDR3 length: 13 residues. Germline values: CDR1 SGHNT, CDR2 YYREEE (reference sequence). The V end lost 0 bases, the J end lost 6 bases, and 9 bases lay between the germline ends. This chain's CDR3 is CASSLVGYAEAFF. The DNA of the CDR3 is TGTGCCAGCAGCTTGGTAGGGTATGCTGAAGCTTTCTTT. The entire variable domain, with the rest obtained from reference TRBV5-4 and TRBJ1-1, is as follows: ETGVTQSPTHLIKTRGQQVTLRCSSQSGHNTVSWYQQALGQGPQFIFQYYREEENGRGNFPPRFSGLQFPNYSSELNVNALELDDSALYLCASSLVGYAEAFFGQGTRLTVV.

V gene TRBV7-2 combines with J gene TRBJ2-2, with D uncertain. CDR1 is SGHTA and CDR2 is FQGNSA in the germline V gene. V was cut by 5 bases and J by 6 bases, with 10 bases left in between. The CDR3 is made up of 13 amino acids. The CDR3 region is CASSLPRPGELFF. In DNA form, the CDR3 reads TGTGCCAGCAGCCTCCCCCGACCCGGGGAGCTGTTTTTT.

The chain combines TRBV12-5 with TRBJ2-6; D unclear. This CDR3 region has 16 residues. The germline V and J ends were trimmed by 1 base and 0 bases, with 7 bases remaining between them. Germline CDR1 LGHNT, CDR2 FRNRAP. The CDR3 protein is CASGLGPHSGANVLTF. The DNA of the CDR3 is TGTGCTAGTGGTTTGGGCCCTCACTCTGGGGCCAACGTCCTGACTTTC. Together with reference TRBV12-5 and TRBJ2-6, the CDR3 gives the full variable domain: DARVTQTPRHKVTEMGQEVTMRCQPILGHNTVFWYRQTMMQGLELLAYFRNRAPLDDSGMPKDRFSAEMPDATLATLKIQPSEPRDSAVYFCASGLGPHSGANVLTFGAGSRLTVL.

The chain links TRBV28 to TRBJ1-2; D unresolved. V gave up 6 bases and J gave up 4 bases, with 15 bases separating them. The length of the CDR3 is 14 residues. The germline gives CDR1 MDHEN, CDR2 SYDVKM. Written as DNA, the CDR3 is TGTGCCAGCAGGTCCCCGGGAAAAGGCTATGGCTACACCTTC. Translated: CASRSPGKGYGYTF.

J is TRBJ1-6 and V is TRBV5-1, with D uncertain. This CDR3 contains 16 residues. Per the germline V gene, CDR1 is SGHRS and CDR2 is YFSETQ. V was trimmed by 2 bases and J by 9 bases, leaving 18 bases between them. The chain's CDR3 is CASSFGPVDPGSPLHF. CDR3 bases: TGCGCCAGCAGCTTCGGTCCGGTGGACCCCGGTTCACCCCTCCACTTT.

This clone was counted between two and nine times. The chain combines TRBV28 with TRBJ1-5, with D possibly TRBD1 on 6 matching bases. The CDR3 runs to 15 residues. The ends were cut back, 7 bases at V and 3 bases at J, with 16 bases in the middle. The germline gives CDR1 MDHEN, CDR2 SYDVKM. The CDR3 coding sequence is TGTGCCAGCATCTACTCTCAGGGGAACAATCAGCCCCAGCATTTT. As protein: CASIYSQGNNQPQHF. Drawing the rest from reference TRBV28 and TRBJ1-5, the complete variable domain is DVKVTQSSRYLVKRTGEKVFLECVQDMDHENMFWYRQDPGLGLRLIYFSYDVKMKEKGDIPEGYSVSREKKERFSLILESASTNQTSMYLCASIYSQGNNQPQHFGDGTRLSIL.

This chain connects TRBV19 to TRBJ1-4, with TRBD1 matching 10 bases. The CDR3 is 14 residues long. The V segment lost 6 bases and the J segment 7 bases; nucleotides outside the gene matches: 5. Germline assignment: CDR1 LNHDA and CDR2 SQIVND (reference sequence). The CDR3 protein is CASRSRDRGEKLFF. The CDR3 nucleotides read TGTGCCAGTAGGTCCCGGGACAGGGGTGAAAAACTGTTTTTT.

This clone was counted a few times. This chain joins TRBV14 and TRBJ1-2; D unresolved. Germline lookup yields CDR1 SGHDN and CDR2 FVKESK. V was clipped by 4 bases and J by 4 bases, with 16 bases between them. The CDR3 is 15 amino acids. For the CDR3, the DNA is TGTGCCAGCAGCCCCGCGGGTCTCTCGGGCTATGGCTACACCTTC. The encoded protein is CASSPAGLSGYGYTF. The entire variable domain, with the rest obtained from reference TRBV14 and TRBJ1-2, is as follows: EAGVTQFPSHSVIEKGQTVTLRCDPISGHDNLYWYRRVMGKEIKFLLHFVKESKQDESGMPNNRFLAERTGGTYSTLKVQPAELEDSGVYFCASSPAGLSGYGYTFGSGTRLTVV.

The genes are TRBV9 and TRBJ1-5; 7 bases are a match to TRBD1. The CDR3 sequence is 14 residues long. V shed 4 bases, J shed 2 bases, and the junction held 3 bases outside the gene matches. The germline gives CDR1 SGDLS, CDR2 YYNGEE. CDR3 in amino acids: CASSPQGGNQPQHF. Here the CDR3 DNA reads TGTGCCAGCAGCCCTCAGGGGGGCAATCAGCCCCAGCATTTT.

The CDR3 DNA is TGTGCCAGCAGCCTTAGCGGGAGAGGACACGAGCAGTACTTC. Translation gives CASSLSGRGHEQYF. The chain is built from TRBV14 and TRBJ2-5; the match to TRBD2 covers 9 bases. The end of the DNA aligns better with TRBJ2-7, so the J call may be wrong. Germline lookup yields CDR1 SGHDN and CDR2 FVKESK. This CDR3 comprises 14 residues.